Below, 17 T cell receptor beta chains from the same sample are listed, as sequenced in a study of blood T cell repertoires in COVID-19. Repertoires were generated with immunoSEQ multiplex PCR, while TCRdb's copy carries only in-frame clones and drops some. This table has more than 95,000 clones, about nine tenths appearing once. The sequenced sample was peripheral blood. The receptor source for this set is a man aged 45-65 years with acute or convalescent COVID-19.

The chain carries TRBV6-5 and TRBJ2-6, with 8 bases aligning to TRBD1. V was pared by 8 bases and J by 2 bases, with 5 bases of the junction left unmatched. This CDR3 is 15 amino acids long. CDR1 and CDR2 from the germline V gene are MNHEY and SVGAGI. In DNA, the CDR3 is TGTGCCAGCGGACCGACAGGGGCTGGGGCCAACGTCCTGACTTTC. Protein sequence: CASGPTGAGANVLTF.

This rearrangement joins TRBV5-6 to TRBJ2-3; D is possibly TRBD2 (5 bases). The CDR3 runs 16 residues. The germline gives CDR1 SGHDT, CDR2 YYEEEE. Trimming removed 1 base at V and 0 bases at J, with 12 bases between. The CDR3 DNA reads as TGTGCCAGCAGCTTGTTAGTAGCGTCTAGCACAGATACGCAGTATTTT. This encodes CASSLLVASSTDTQYF. Drawing the rest from reference TRBV5-6 and TRBJ2-3, the complete variable domain is DAGVTQSPTHLIKTRGQQVTLRCSPKSGHDTVSWYQQALGQGPQFIFQYYEEEERQRGNFPDRFSGHQFPNYSSELNVNALLLGDSALYLCASSLLVASSTDTQYFGPGTRLTVL.

In its sample, this clone was seen a few times. The V gene is TRBV28, the J gene TRBJ2-1; TRBD2 agrees at 8 bases. Trimming removed 8 bases from V and 9 bases from J; junction bases left unmatched: 15. From germline, CDR1 is MDHEN and CDR2 SYDVKM. There are 15 residues in the CDR3. CDR3 sequence (DNA): TGTGCCAGCGGATTAAGCGGGAGCGGTTCGCTTGAGCAGTTCTTC. Translation: CASGLSGSGSLEQFF.

The chain employs TRBV5-1 and TRBJ2-7; D possibly corresponds to TRBD1 (5 bases). V shed 0 bases and J shed 0 bases, with 16 bases lying between them. This CDR3 has 17 residues. Germline CDR1 SGHRS, CDR2 YFSETQ. CDR3 sequence reads: CASSLALGLMSSYEQYF. For the CDR3, the DNA is TGCGCCAGCAGCTTGGCCTTGGGGCTCATGTCCTCCTACGAGCAGTACTTC.

V is TRBV24-1 and J is TRBJ1-5, with 9 bases aligning to TRBD1. With 3 bases clipped from V and 7 bases from J, the junction kept 6 bases outside the gene matches. Germline V gene data show CDR1 as KGHDR and CDR2 as SFDVKD. There are 15 residues in the CDR3. The CDR3 loop reads CATSDEQGAGQPQHF. CDR3 in DNA: TGTGCCACCAGTGATGAACAGGGGGCCGGGCAGCCCCAGCATTTT.

The V and J genes are TRBV6-5 and TRBJ1-1, with no clear D. Germline V gene data show CDR1 as MNHEY and CDR2 as SVGAGI. CDR3 length: 14 residues. Trimming took 5 bases from V and 3 from J, leaving 13 bases between them. The CDR3, as DNA: TGTGCCAGCAGTCTCCGAGGCGGGTACACTGAAGCTTTCTTT. Protein: CASSLRGGYTEAFF.

This sequence joins TRBV5-6 and TRBJ2-7, with 13 bases aligning to TRBD2. This CDR3 comprises 16 residues. CDR1 SGHDT and CDR2 YYEEEE come from the germline V gene. Trimming removed 4 bases from V and 0 bases from J; junction bases left unmatched: 4. The CDR3 loop reads CASSEGLAGNSYEQYF. The CDR3 DNA reads as TGTGCCAGCAGCGAGGGACTAGCGGGAAACTCCTACGAGCAGTACTTC.

The rearrangement links TRBV3-1 (or the pseudogene TRBV3-2) to TRBJ2-3; 7 bases are a match to TRBD2. Germline V gives CDR1 LGHDT, CDR2 YNNKEL (reference sequence). This CDR3 has 16 residues. V shed 0 bases, J shed 1 base, and the junction held 4 bases outside the gene matches. In DNA, the CDR3 is TGTGCCAGCAGCCAAGAGCCTAGCGGAGGCACAGATACGCAGTATTTT. Translating gives CASSQEPSGGTDTQYF.

V usage is TRBV5-4 and J usage is TRBJ2-5, with 9 nucleotides matching TRBD1. Per germline, CDR1 SGHNT and CDR2 YYREEE (reference sequence). The V gene end was trimmed by 3 bases and the J gene end by 5 bases; junction bases not matched to a gene: 8. The CDR3 extends over 15 amino acids. CDR3 protein: CASSSMTGGGETQYF. The CDR3, as DNA: TGTGCCAGCAGCTCTATGACAGGGGGTGGTGAGACCCAGTACTTC.

This chain joins TRBV15 and TRBJ2-4; TRBD1 matches at 7 bases. CDR3 size: 16 residues. Losses at the gene ends were 1 base for V and 0 bases for J; bases not matched to a gene: 3. Germline V gives CDR1 LNHNV, CDR2 YYDKDF (reference sequence). The CDR3 region has the DNA TGTGCCACCAGCAGAGGGGACAGAGTAGCCAAAAACATTCAGTACTTC. It encodes CATSRGDRVAKNIQYF.

This clone was seen just once. Written as DNA, the CDR3 is TGTGCCAGCAGCATACAAGAGACCCAGTACTTC. It codes for CASSIQETQYF. The chain is built from TRBV7-8 and TRBJ2-5; D is undetermined. Germline CDR1 SGHVS, CDR2 FQNEAQ. The CDR3 totals 11 residues. V lost 5 bases and J lost 2, with 3 bases in between.

The genes are TRBV28 and TRBJ1-5, with TRBD1 as a possible D gene (5 bases). The CDR3 contains 14 residues. The ends were cut back, 2 bases at V and 3 bases at J, with 8 bases in the middle. Germline V gives CDR1 MDHEN, CDR2 SYDVKM. The chain's CDR3 is CASSLGGTNQPQHF. In DNA form, the CDR3 reads TGTGCCAGCAGTTTAGGGGGGACCAATCAGCCCCAGCATTTT.

V and J are TRBV15 and TRBJ2-4; TRBD1 might be the D (5 bases). CDR1 is LNHNV and CDR2 is YYDKDF in the germline V gene (reference sequence). Deletions cut 2 bases from V and 0 bases from J, with 8 bases between. The length of the CDR3 is 15 residues. The CDR3 protein is CATSRPTVAKNIQYF. The CDR3 DNA sequence: TGTGCCACCAGCAGACCGACAGTAGCCAAAAACATTCAGTACTTC.

The V gene is TRBV6-1, the J gene TRBJ1-5; D may be TRBD1 (6 bases). Germline CDR1 reads MNHNS; CDR2 reads SASEGT. This CDR3 spans 15 amino acids. Trimming cost V 2 bases and J 1 base, with 9 bases left between them. The CDR3 DNA follows: TGTGCCAGCAGTGAAAAGACAGGCAGCAATCAGCCCCAGCATTTT. Translated, it gives CASSEKTGSNQPQHF.

The chain employs TRBV24-1 and TRBJ2-1; D remains unclear. The CDR3 is 14 amino acids. V was shortened by 5 bases and J by 3 bases, with 10 bases between the two germline ends. CDR1 and CDR2 from the germline V gene are KGHDR and SFDVKD. CDR3 residues: CATSGAVNYNEQFF. CDR3 bases: TGTGCCACCAGTGGTGCGGTAAACTACAATGAGCAGTTCTTC.

V is TRBV19 and J is TRBJ1-5; D is unresolved. Deletions cut 4 bases from V and 8 bases from J, with 12 bases between. Germline V CDR1 and CDR2: LNHDA, SQIVND (reference sequence). The CDR3 is 13 residues long. The CDR3 here is CASSTLGGKPQHF. In DNA form, the CDR3 reads TGTGCCAGTAGTACCCTCGGCGGGAAGCCCCAGCATTTT.

The chain uses TRBV28 and TRBJ2-2; 13 nucleotides line up with TRBD2. Germline V gene data show CDR1 as MDHEN and CDR2 as SYDVKM. CDR3 length: 15 amino acids. Trimming at V came to 3 bases and at J to 7 bases, leaving 2 bases not matched to a gene. DNA for the CDR3: TGTGCCAGCAGTTTCCGACTAGCGGGAGGCGGGGAGCTGTTTTTT. Protein sequence: CASSFRLAGGGELFF. Full variable domain (rest looked up from reference TRBV28 and TRBJ2-2): DVKVTQSSRYLVKRTGEKVFLECVQDMDHENMFWYRQDPGLGLRLIYFSYDVKMKEKGDIPEGYSVSREKKERFSLILESASTNQTSMYLCASSFRLAGGGELFFGEGSRLTVL.